The subject of this entry is one T cell receptor beta chain. The protocol was immunoSEQ multiplex PCR, while the TCRdb copy is restricted to in-frame clones and leaves out a portion. The data contain about 210,000 clones, around nine tenths of them seen just once; the ten biggest clones take up 7.2%. This sample was included in a study of blood T cell repertoires in COVID-19. Participants were placed into cohorts based on the clinical history they reported. The CDR3 sequence is 14 residues long. Trimming left V 3 bases short and J 3 bases short, with 11 bases between. The V gene's germline CDR1 is SGHVS and CDR2 FQNEAQ.

The chain uses TRBV7-8 and TRBJ1-1; D is unresolved. The sample comprised PBMCs or T cells enriched from blood (not recorded which). The TCR was taken from a man aged 25-45 years in a cohort exposed to, infected with or recovered from COVID-19 (not recorded which). The CDR3 DNA reads as TGTGCCAGCAGCTTGCGGGGATTTTACACTGAAGCTTTCTTT. Encoded protein: CASSLRGFYTEAFF.